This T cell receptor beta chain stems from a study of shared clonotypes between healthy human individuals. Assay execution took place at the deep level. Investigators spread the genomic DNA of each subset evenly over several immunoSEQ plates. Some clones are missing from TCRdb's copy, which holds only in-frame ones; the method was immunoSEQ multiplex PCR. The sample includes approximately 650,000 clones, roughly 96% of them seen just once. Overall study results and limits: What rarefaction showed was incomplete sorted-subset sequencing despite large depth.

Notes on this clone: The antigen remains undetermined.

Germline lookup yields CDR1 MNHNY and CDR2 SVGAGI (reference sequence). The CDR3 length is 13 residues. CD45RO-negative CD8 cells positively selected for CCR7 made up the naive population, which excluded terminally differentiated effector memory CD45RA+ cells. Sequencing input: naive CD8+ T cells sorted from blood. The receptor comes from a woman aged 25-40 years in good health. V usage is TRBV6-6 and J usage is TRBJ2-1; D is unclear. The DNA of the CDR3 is TGTGCATCGGCAGTCCGCTCCTACAATGAGCAGTTCTTC. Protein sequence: CASAVRSYNEQFF.